A selection of T cell receptor beta chains follows, all from one sample in a study of T cells in Graves' hyperthyroidism and ophthalmopathy. MiXCR, applied by TCRdb to the multiplex PCR reads, yields one record per CDR3 protein. This sample has roughly 520,000 distinct CDR3 sequences; around 22% occur once, and the top ten carry about 11%. The source material was blood. These receptors all come from a woman between 25 and 40 years old with Graves' ophthalmopathy. CDR3s include the opening cysteine and the closing phenylalanine or tryptophan. Fields, in order: D gene, V gene, CDR3 protein. The D gene is left open where the match is weak.

d_call: -; v_call: TRBV7-3; cdr3_aa: CASSAGTPGDTEAFF
d_call: TRBD1; v_call: TRBV6-1; cdr3_aa: CASTHRDRALMDGETQYF
d_call: -; v_call: TRBV20-1; cdr3_aa: CSARLVGDNQETQYF
d_call: TRBD1; v_call: TRBV12-3/TRBV12-4; cdr3_aa: CASSQGQGLGSGNTIYF
d_call: TRBD1; v_call: TRBV2; cdr3_aa: CASSGSSGGGQPQHF
d_call: TRBD2; v_call: TRBV9; cdr3_aa: CASSVGLAEETQYF
d_call: -; v_call: TRBV6-5; cdr3_aa: CASSYWGGQGARDIQYF
d_call: -; v_call: TRBV20-1; cdr3_aa: CSACDRRNTEAFF
d_call: TRBD1; v_call: TRBV28; cdr3_aa: CASSRGQNSYEQYF
d_call: -; v_call: TRBV30; cdr3_aa: CAWSGGYSNQPQHF
d_call: TRBD1; v_call: TRBV6-2/TRBV6-3; cdr3_aa: CASRPTRGTDSNTGELFF
d_call: TRBD1; v_call: TRBV29-1; cdr3_aa: CSVGTGAGTGELFF
d_call: -; v_call: TRBV6-2/TRBV6-3; cdr3_aa: CASSYSAHPGPFF
d_call: -; v_call: TRBV4-3; cdr3_aa: CASSRGHFLSNSPLHF
d_call: -; v_call: TRBV28; cdr3_aa: CASSPPGMDGGVNEAFF
d_call: -; v_call: TRBV7-9; cdr3_aa: CASTPFGAIEQYF
d_call: -; v_call: TRBV4-1; cdr3_aa: CASSQVQGDGYTF
d_call: -; v_call: TRBV6-4; cdr3_aa: CASSVFSTSSSNQPQHF
d_call: -; v_call: TRBV15; cdr3_aa: CATRRTGRTAYEQYF
d_call: TRBD1; v_call: TRBV11-2; cdr3_aa: CASSLVGTGSTGELFF
d_call: TRBD2; v_call: TRBV6-2/TRBV6-3; cdr3_aa: CASSDGGAREQYF
d_call: -; v_call: TRBV12-3/TRBV12-4; cdr3_aa: CASSLYGSGETQYF
d_call: TRBD1; v_call: TRBV29-1; cdr3_aa: CSVRTGANYGYTF
d_call: TRBD1; v_call: TRBV7-3; cdr3_aa: CASSPGQARGETQYF
d_call: -; v_call: TRBV6-2/TRBV6-3; cdr3_aa: CASSTWTEDGYTF
d_call: -; v_call: TRBV2; cdr3_aa: CASIRDNNGYTF
d_call: -; v_call: TRBV20-1; cdr3_aa: CSWSGAGEETQYF
d_call: -; v_call: TRBV4-2; cdr3_aa: CASSRSGQGLDRGRLFF
d_call: TRBD1; v_call: TRBV12-3/TRBV12-4; cdr3_aa: CASNPGGSQPQHF
d_call: TRBD2; v_call: TRBV11-1; cdr3_aa: CASSLVPSGERTGELFF
d_call: -; v_call: TRBV28; cdr3_aa: CASSLSLFNTGELFF
d_call: -; v_call: TRBV29-1; cdr3_aa: CSVNSDTYEQYF
d_call: -; v_call: TRBV5-6; cdr3_aa: CASSLGDSYGYTF
d_call: -; v_call: TRBV29-1; cdr3_aa: CSVRRGGPNTGELFF
d_call: -; v_call: TRBV3-1; cdr3_aa: CASSQGRTTYEQYF
d_call: -; v_call: TRBV28; cdr3_aa: CASSLARGAGRTEAFF
d_call: -; v_call: TRBV3-1; cdr3_aa: CASSQYRDEQYF
d_call: -; v_call: TRBV20-1; cdr3_aa: CSARRGSDGYTF
d_call: -; v_call: TRBV20-1; cdr3_aa: CSARDQGSPLHF
d_call: -; v_call: TRBV28; cdr3_aa: CASSQGKETQYF
d_call: -; v_call: TRBV28; cdr3_aa: CASSLGGRPPNIKYF
d_call: TRBD1; v_call: TRBV6-4; cdr3_aa: CASSDPTCHGDRLYEQYF
d_call: -; v_call: TRBV2; cdr3_aa: CASSASTSDGYTF
d_call: -; v_call: TRBV11-1; cdr3_aa: CASSLGRNRETQYF
d_call: -; v_call: TRBV27; cdr3_aa: CASSFGWGSYEQYF
d_call: -; v_call: TRBV10-3; cdr3_aa: CAISDQGLNTEAFF
d_call: -; v_call: TRBV7-8; cdr3_aa: CASSLSQAETQYF
d_call: -; v_call: TRBV20-1; cdr3_aa: CSAIPGAGNTIYF
d_call: -; v_call: TRBV7-8; cdr3_aa: CASSPRRGYEQYF
d_call: -; v_call: TRBV6-1; cdr3_aa: CASSEIKILNYGYTF
d_call: TRBD2; v_call: TRBV4-3; cdr3_aa: CASSPRGGSAYEQYF
d_call: TRBD2; v_call: TRBV12-3/TRBV12-4; cdr3_aa: CASSSPAAGDEETQYF
d_call: TRBD1; v_call: TRBV7-9; cdr3_aa: CASSSSRDRGREQYF
d_call: -; v_call: TRBV7-9; cdr3_aa: CASSLGVGEETQYF
d_call: TRBD2; v_call: TRBV7-3; cdr3_aa: CASSSTSGATGELFF
d_call: -; v_call: TRBV4-2; cdr3_aa: CASSQSSGANYGYTF
d_call: TRBD1; v_call: TRBV6-5; cdr3_aa: CASSYGLQGGDGYTF
d_call: TRBD1; v_call: TRBV6-2/TRBV6-3; cdr3_aa: CASSSDRGRHEQYF
d_call: -; v_call: TRBV5-1; cdr3_aa: CASSLATGQGLEAFF